This is a list of T cell receptor beta chains from one sample in a study of cytomegalovirus exposure and HLA in healthy donors. Using immunoSEQ multiplex PCR, the repertoire was profiled, and TCRdb retains in-frame clones only, with some absent. The profile shows about 89,000 clones, about 74% of them singletons. The sample consisted of PBMCs. The receptors stem from a male donor in good health and CMV-seronegative. CDR3s include the opening cysteine and the closing phenylalanine or tryptophan. A D gene is named only where the DNA matches it firmly. The size entry is marked missing in some rows and otherwise reads once, few, many or a size class.

>-|TRBV27|TRBJ2-1|13|-
CASSLIAYNEQFF
TGTGCCAGCAGTTTAATAGCTTACAATGAGCAGTTCTTC
>-|TRBV5-1|TRBJ1-5|15|TRBD1
CASSPDTGGRQPQHF
TGCGCCAGCAGCCCGGATACAGGGGGCCGACAGCCCCAGCATTTT
>-|TRBV10-3|TRBJ1-2|13|-
CAISEPPQGSYTF
TGTGCCATCAGTGAGCCACCGCAGGGGAGCTACACCTTC
>few|TRBV27|TRBJ2-7|15|TRBD2
CASSLSVGRTYEQYF
TGTGCCAGCAGTTTATCGGTCGGGAGGACCTACGAGCAGTACTTC
>-|TRBV7-3|TRBJ2-1|17|-
CASSLIAGGQGYNEQFF
TGTGCCAGCAGCTTAATAGCGGGGGGACAGGGTTACAATGAGCAGTTCTTC
>-|TRBV30|TRBJ2-7|13|TRBD1
CAWRSRTGGEQYF
TGTGCCTGGAGGAGTAGGACAGGGGGTGAGCAGTACTTC
>-|TRBV9|TRBJ1-1|14|TRBD1
CASSFYDRDTEAFF
TGTGCCAGCAGCTTCTACGACAGGGACACTGAAGCTTTCTTT
>-|TRBV27|TRBJ2-5|15|TRBD1
CASSLWTGRQETQYF
TGTGCCAGCAGTCTCTGGACAGGGAGGCAAGAGACCCAGTACTTC
>-|TRBV6-6|TRBJ2-2|14|-
CASSYLLNTGELFF
TGTGCCAGCAGTTACCTCCTGAACACCGGGGAGCTGTTTTTT
>-|TRBV6-5|TRBJ1-1|15|TRBD1
CASSPDRGFYTEAFF
TGTGCCAGCAGCCCCGACAGGGGATTTTACACTGAAGCTTTCTTT
>-|TRBV6-4|TRBJ2-3|15|-
CASSEGRASTDTQYF
TGTGCCAGCAGTGAAGGGCGGGCTAGCACAGATACGCAGTATTTT
>-|TRBV5-1|TRBJ1-1|16|TRBD1
CASSPGTGMPNTEAFF
TGCGCCAGCAGCCCGGGGACAGGTATGCCGAACACTGAAGCTTTCTTT
>once|TRBV29-1|TRBJ2-5|15|TRBD1
CSVERGGGGQETQYF
TGCAGCGTGGAGAGAGGGGGCGGTGGGCAAGAGACCCAGTACTTC
>-|TRBV14|TRBJ1-1|15|-
CASSQVGRVNTEAFF
TGTGCCAGCAGCCAAGTCGGCAGGGTCAACACTGAAGCTTTCTTT
>-|TRBV7-3|TRBJ2-1|15|TRBD2
CASSPQRESYNEQFF
TGTGCCAGCAGCCCCCAGCGGGAGTCATACAATGAGCAGTTCTTC
>few|TRBV6-1|TRBJ2-7|13|-
CASRAQNSYEQYF
TGTGCCAGCAGAGCCCAAAACTCCTACGAGCAGTACTTC
>-|TRBV19|TRBJ1-2|13|-
CASSDQGSSGYTF
TGTGCCAGTAGTGACCAGGGATCGTCCGGCTACACCTTC
>-|TRBV27|TRBJ1-3|15|-
CASSSIGAGGNIIYF
TGTGCCAGCAGTTCTATAGGGGCAGGTGGAAACATCATATATTTT
>-|TRBV2|TRBJ2-3|14|-
CASSERRAGDTQYF
TGTGCCAGCAGTGAACGGCGGGCGGGAGATACGCAGTATTTT
>-|TRBV2|TRBJ1-1|13|TRBD1
CASRTGAVTEAFF
TGTGCCAGCAGAACAGGGGCGGTAACTGAAGCTTTCTTT
>-|TRBV7-2|TRBJ2-7|14|-
CASSSGTYPYEQYF
TGTGCCAGCAGTTCCGGGACATACCCCTACGAGCAGTACTTC
>-|TRBV30|TRBJ2-5|19|TRBD2
CAWMSFGGSFFHEQETQYF
TGTGCCTGGATGTCTTTCGGCGGGAGCTTCTTTCATGAACAAGAGACCCAGTACTTC
>-|TRBV9|TRBJ2-1|16|-
CASSVVGVGLSIEQFF
TGTGCCAGCAGCGTAGTAGGGGTGGGTTTAAGTATTGAGCAGTTCTTC
>-|TRBV5-1|TRBJ2-3|13|TRBD1
CASTDRGRLIQYF
TGCGCCAGCACAGACAGGGGGCGGCTTATACAGTATTTT
>few|TRBV27|TRBJ1-1|13|-
CASSLGGNTEAFF
TGTGCCAGCAGTTTAGGAGGGAACACTGAAGCTTTCTTT
>once|TRBV5-8|TRBJ1-2|14|-
CASSYRQRYYGYTF
TGTGCCAGCAGCTACCGACAGCGTTACTATGGCTACACCTTC
>-|TRBV10-3|TRBJ1-5|16|TRBD1
CAISESSNRGNRPQHF
TGTGCCATCAGTGAGTCGAGTAACAGGGGGAATCGGCCCCAGCATTTT
>-|TRBV7-2|TRBJ2-2|21|TRBD2
CASSLAVRAWASGTNTGELFF
TGTGCCAGCAGCTTAGCCGTCAGGGCGTGGGCTAGCGGTACGAACACCGGGGAGCTGTTTTTT
>-|TRBV18|TRBJ2-5|17|-
CASSPMLQGENQETQYF
TGTGCCAGCTCACCCATGCTCCAGGGCGAAAACCAAGAGACCCAGTACTTC
>-|TRBV7-6|TRBJ1-1|14|TRBD1
CASSLDRGHTEAFF
TGTGCCAGCAGCTTGGACAGGGGTCACACTGAAGCTTTCTTT
>-|TRBV19|TRBJ1-1|14|-
CASSLTGRRTEAFF
TGTGCCAGTAGTCTGACCGGGAGACGCACTGAAGCTTTCTTT
>-|TRBV27|TRBJ2-7|15|TRBD2
CASSLSSGSSYEQYF
TGTGCCAGCAGTTTGTCCAGCGGGAGCTCCTACGAGCAGTACTTC
>-|TRBV27|TRBJ2-7|14|TRBD2
CASSPLAGGGEQYF
TGTGCCAGCAGTCCCCTAGCGGGAGGCGGCGAGCAGTACTTC
>-|TRBV7-3|TRBJ2-7|14|TRBD1
CASSSGTVTYEQYF
TGTGCCAGCAGTTCCGGGACAGTCACCTACGAGCAGTACTTC
>-|TRBV2|TRBJ1-1|12|TRBD1
CASRGTGREAFF
TGTGCCAGCAGGGGGACAGGGCGAGAAGCTTTCTTT
>-|TRBV10-3|TRBJ2-2|13|-
CAGRLANTGELFF
TGTGCCGGAAGACTAGCGAACACCGGGGAGCTGTTTTTT
>-|TRBV19|TRBJ2-3|17|TRBD2
CASSNWAGGRQGDTQYF
TGTGCCAGTAGTAACTGGGCGGGAGGGCGACAGGGAGATACGCAGTATTTT
>-|TRBV11-2|TRBJ1-3|16|-
CASSLTGPSSGNTIYF
TGTGCCAGCAGCCTCACAGGGCCAAGCTCTGGAAACACCATATATTTT
>-|TRBV5-1|TRBJ1-1|15|TRBD1
CASRVTQGANTEAFF
TGCGCCAGCAGAGTTACTCAGGGGGCGAACACTGAAGCTTTCTTT
>once|TRBV29-1|TRBJ2-7|16|-
CSAGGVEGFSSYEQYF
TGCAGCGCTGGGGGCGTAGAGGGGTTTAGCTCCTACGAGCAGTACTTC
>-|TRBV27|TRBJ2-7|15|TRBD2
CASSLSFVRGGEQYF
TGTGCCAGCAGTTTATCGTTTGTTCGGGGGGGCGAGCAGTACTTC